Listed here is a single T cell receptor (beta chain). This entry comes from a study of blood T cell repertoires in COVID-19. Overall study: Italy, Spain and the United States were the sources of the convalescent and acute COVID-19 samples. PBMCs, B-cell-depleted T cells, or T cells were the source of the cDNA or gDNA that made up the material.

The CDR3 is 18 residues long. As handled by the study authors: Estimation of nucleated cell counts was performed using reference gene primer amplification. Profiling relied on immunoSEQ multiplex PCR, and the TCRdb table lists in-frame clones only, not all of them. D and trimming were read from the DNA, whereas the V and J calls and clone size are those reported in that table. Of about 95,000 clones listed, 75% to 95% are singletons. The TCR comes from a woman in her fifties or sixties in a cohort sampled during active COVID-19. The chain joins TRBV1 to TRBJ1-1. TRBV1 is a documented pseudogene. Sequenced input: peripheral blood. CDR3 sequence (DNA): TGCACCAGCAGCCTAAAAACCGGGACTCAATCCCTGGACACTGAAGCTTTCTTT. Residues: CTSSLKTGTQSLDTEAFF.